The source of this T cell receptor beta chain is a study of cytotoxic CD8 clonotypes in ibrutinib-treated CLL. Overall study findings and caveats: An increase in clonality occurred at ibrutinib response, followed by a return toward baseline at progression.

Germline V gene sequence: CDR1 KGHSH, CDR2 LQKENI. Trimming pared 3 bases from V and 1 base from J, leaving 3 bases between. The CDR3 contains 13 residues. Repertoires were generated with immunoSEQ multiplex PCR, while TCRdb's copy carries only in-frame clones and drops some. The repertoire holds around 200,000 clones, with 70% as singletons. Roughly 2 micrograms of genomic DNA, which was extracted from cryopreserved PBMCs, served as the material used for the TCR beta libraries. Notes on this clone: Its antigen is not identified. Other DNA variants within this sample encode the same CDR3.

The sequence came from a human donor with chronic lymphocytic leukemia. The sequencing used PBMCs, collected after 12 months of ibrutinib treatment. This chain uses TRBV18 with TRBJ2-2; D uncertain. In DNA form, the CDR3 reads TGTGCCAGCTCACCGCAGAACACCGGGGAGCTGTTTTTT. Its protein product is CASSPQNTGELFF.